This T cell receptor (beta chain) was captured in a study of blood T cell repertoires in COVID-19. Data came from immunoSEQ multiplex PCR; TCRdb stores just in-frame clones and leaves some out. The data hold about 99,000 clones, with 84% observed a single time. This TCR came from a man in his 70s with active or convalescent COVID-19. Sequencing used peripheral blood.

This CDR3 reads CASSYSGAEPLEQYF. In DNA, the CDR3 is TGTGCCAGCAGTTACTCGGGGGCTGAGCCCCTCGAGCAGTACTTC. V is TRBV6-2 or TRBV6-3 and J is TRBJ2-7, with D possibly matching TRBD1 (6 bases). Trimming left V 0 bases short and J 6 bases short, with 15 bases between. The CDR3 consists of 15 residues. Germline loops: CDR1 MNHEY, CDR2 SVGEGT.